One TCR beta chain is described in this entry. Its cognate antigen is unknown. TCRdb's table, derived via immunoSEQ multiplex PCR, lists solely in-frame clones and lacks some. Of some 130,000 clones listed, about nine tenths were seen once; the top ten hold 6.9%. The sample is drawn from a study of T cell responses to AZD1222 COVID-19 vaccine. Points from the study as a whole: After two AZD1222 doses, spike-specific TCR breadth and depth rose versus day 0.

Germline V lookup: CDR1 KGHSH, CDR2 LQKENI. The CDR3 has 15 residues. The V gene end was trimmed by 3 bases and the J gene end by 4 bases; junction bases not matched to a gene: 4. The source is an adult in good health. Sequences were derived from peripheral blood, sampled on day 0 of AZD1222 vaccination. The chain is built from TRBV18 and TRBJ1-5, with 9 bases aligning to TRBD1. CDR3 DNA: TGTGCCAGCTCACCGGGACAGGGCCGGAATCAGCCCCAGCATTTT. Amino acids: CASSPGQGRNQPQHF. The full variable domain, with the rest looked up from reference TRBV18 and TRBJ1-5, is NAGVMQNPRHLVRRRGQEARLRCSPMKGHSHVYWYRQLPEEGLKFMVYLQKENIIDESGMPKERFSAEFPKEGPSILRIQQVVRGDSAAYFCASSPGQGRNQPQHFGDGTRLSIL.